The 22 T cell receptor beta chains listed next were all sequenced from one sample in a study of T cell responses to AZD1222 COVID-19 vaccine. The method was immunoSEQ multiplex PCR; TCRdb's version includes in-frame clones alone and lacks a portion of them. This sample has some 80,000 clones, with about three quarters found just once. Material: peripheral blood, obtained 28 days after the second dose of the MenACWY control vaccine. These receptors were collected from an adult who received the MenACWY meningococcal vaccine as a control.

This clone was picked up a small number of times. This chain links TRBV28 with TRBJ2-7; 7 bases fit TRBD1. V lost 2 bases to trimming and J lost 5 bases; unmatched junction nucleotides: 6. Per germline, CDR1 MDHEN and CDR2 SYDVKM. This CDR3 contains 14 residues. CDR3 residues: CASSLTGVYHEQYF. The CDR3 nucleotides read TGTGCCAGCAGTTTAACAGGGGTTTACCACGAGCAGTACTTC.

This clone is a singleton in its sample. The rearrangement uses TRBV2 and TRBJ1-1, with D perhaps matching TRBD1 (5 bases). This CDR3 region has 14 residues. Trimming took off 4 bases at V and 7 bases at J, with 16 bases between the two ends. CDR1 and CDR2 from the germline V gene are SNHLY and FYNNEI. The CDR3 sequence: CASSAVRGALEAFF. The DNA for the CDR3 is TGTGCCAGCAGTGCCGTTCGCGGGGCCCTTGAAGCTTTCTTT.

This chain uses TRBV5-1 with TRBJ1-6; unclear D gene. Per germline, CDR1 SGHRS and CDR2 YFSETQ. The CDR3 contains 14 residues. Trimming took off 0 bases at V and 8 bases at J, with 9 bases between the two ends. The CDR3 bases are TGCGCCAGCAGCTTGGGGTCCAGAGATTCACCCCTCCACTTT. Its protein product is CASSLGSRDSPLHF.

This clone was observed a handful of times. The chain uses TRBV6-5 and TRBJ1-5; 10 bases fit TRBD1. Germline V CDR1 and CDR2: MNHEY, SVGAGI. The J segment lost 2 bases and the V segment lost 6 bases, leaving 4 bases of the junction unmatched. This CDR3 spans 15 amino acids. CDR3 sequence reads: CASSPGTGGNQPQHF. DNA of the CDR3: TGTGCCAGCAGCCCCGGGACAGGGGGCAATCAGCCCCAGCATTTT.

The chain couples TRBV29-1 to TRBJ2-1; maybe TRBD2 (8 bases). From germline, CDR1 is SQVTM and CDR2 ANQGSEA. The CDR3 totals 15 residues. Trimming shortened V by 1 base and J by 4 bases, and 14 bases separated the two germline ends. DNA for the CDR3: TGCAGCGTTGAAGGCGGGGGGACAGTTTACAATGAGCAGTTCTTC. As protein: CSVEGGGTVYNEQFF.

This clone was detected once. The rearrangement joins TRBV19 to TRBJ1-1, with TRBD1 identical over 9 bases. V was pared by 4 bases and J by 4 bases, with 4 bases of the junction left unmatched. Germline V gene sequence: CDR1 LNHDA, CDR2 SQIVND (reference sequence). The CDR3 has 14 amino acids. CDR3 coding DNA: TGTGCCAGTAGTACGCCGGGACAGGGCACTGAAGCTTTCTTT. Its protein is CASSTPGQGTEAFF.

The gene calls are TRBV28 and TRBJ1-2, with D possibly matching TRBD1 (6 bases). From germline, CDR1 is MDHEN and CDR2 SYDVKM. CDR3 length equals 13 residues. The V end was cut by 8 bases, the J end by 4 bases, with 14 bases between. This CDR3 is CASQTGYTYGYTF. CDR3 in DNA: TGTGCCAGCCAGACAGGATATACCTATGGCTACACCTTC.

The chain uses TRBV5-1 and TRBJ2-3; 12 bases match TRBD2. The CDR3 is 16 residues long. J was trimmed by 4 bases and V by 4 bases; bases with no gene match: 7. Germline V gives CDR1 SGHRS, CDR2 YFSETQ. The CDR3 sequence: CASSRGLAGSADTQYF. CDR3 DNA sequence: TGCGCCAGCAGCCGTGGACTAGCGGGATCCGCAGATACGCAGTATTTT.

This chain joins TRBV5-8 and TRBJ1-2, with D hard to call. V was shortened by 1 base and J by 2 bases, with 9 bases between the two germline ends. The CDR3 is 14 amino acids. CDR1 and CDR2 (germline): SGHTS, YDEGEE. CDR3 region: CASSLLVRNYGYTF. CDR3 sequence (DNA): TGTGCCAGCAGCTTGTTGGTCAGAAACTATGGCTACACCTTC.

The chain uses TRBV7-9 and TRBJ2-6; D gene ambiguous. The germline V gene encodes CDR1 SEHNR and CDR2 FQNEAQ (reference sequence). The germline V and J ends were trimmed by 1 base and 1 base, with 5 bases remaining between them. This CDR3 spans 15 amino acids. In nucleotides, the CDR3 is TGTGCCAGCAGCTTAGGTGGGTCTGGGGCCAACGTCCTGACTTTC. This translates into CASSLGGSGANVLTF.

The DNA for the CDR3 is TGTGCCAGCAGCTTAGACAGGGGTGGAAACACCATATATTTT. Translating it yields CASSLDRGGNTIYF. This rearrangement joins TRBV11-2 to TRBJ1-3; the D gene is possibly TRBD1 (6 bases). The ends were cut back, 0 bases at V and 3 bases at J, with 6 bases in the middle. CDR3 length: 14 residues. The V gene's germline CDR1 is SGHAT and CDR2 FQNNGV. The complete variable domain, with remaining parts taken from reference TRBV11-2 and TRBJ1-3, reads EAGVAQSPRYKIIEKRQSVAFWCNPISGHATLYWYQQILGQGPKLLIQFQNNGVVDDSQLPKDRFSAERLKGVDSTLKIQPAKLEDSAVYLCASSLDRGGNTIYFGEGSWLTVV.

The rearrangement links TRBV6-5 to TRBJ1-5; TRBD1 matches at 8 bases. Germline V lookup: CDR1 MNHEY, CDR2 SVGAGI. The CDR3 extends over 14 amino acids. J was trimmed by 5 bases and V by 6 bases; bases with no gene match: 6. CDR3 nucleotide sequence: TGTGCCAGCAGCCCGACAGGGGAGGATCAGCCCCAGCATTTT. It encodes CASSPTGEDQPQHF.

This clone was observed a single time. The V and J genes are TRBV29-1 and TRBJ2-5; D is unresolved. V lost 4 bases to trimming and J lost 5 bases, with 17 bases between them. The germline V gene has CDR1 SQVTM and CDR2 ANQGSEA. This CDR3 has 14 residues. This CDR3 is CSVAGLLSTETQYF. CDR3 DNA sequence: TGCAGCGTTGCTGGGCTTCTTAGTACGGAGACCCAGTACTTC.

This chain joins TRBV7-9 and TRBJ2-2, with a possible D match to TRBD2 (5 bases). The V end lost 1 base, the J end lost 5 bases, and 11 bases lay between the germline ends. Germline loops: CDR1 SEHNR, CDR2 FQNEAQ (reference sequence). The CDR3 is made up of 15 amino acids. The CDR3 here is CASSLVISETGELFF. The CDR3 bases are TGTGCCAGCAGCTTAGTAATTAGCGAGACCGGGGAGCTGTTTTTT.

This sequence joins TRBV5-6 and TRBJ2-7; D ambiguous. With 0 bases removed from V and 0 bases from J, the gap between germline ends came to 10 bases. CDR3 length equals 15 residues. Germline lookup yields CDR1 SGHDT and CDR2 YYEEEE. CDR3 bases: TGTGCCAGCAGCTTGGCTCGACGGGTCTCCTACGAGCAGTACTTC. Translation: CASSLARRVSYEQYF.

This sequence joins TRBV7-8 and TRBJ1-2; D not certain. Germline assignment: CDR1 SGHVS and CDR2 FQNEAQ. This CDR3 spans 15 amino acids. The V and J ends lost 0 bases and 1 base respectively, with 9 bases between them. Written as DNA, the CDR3 is TGTGCCAGCAGCTTAGCCCGGCCCGATAACTATGGCTACACCTTC. Residues: CASSLARPDNYGYTF.

This clone was recorded once. This chain connects TRBV6-1 to TRBJ1-4; unclear D gene. CDR3 length: 14 amino acids. Germline loops: CDR1 MNHNS, CDR2 SASEGT. Trimming removed 2 bases from V and 5 bases from J, with 9 bases in between. CDR3: CASSEIRVNEKLFF. The CDR3 nucleotides are TGTGCCAGCAGTGAAATTAGGGTGAATGAAAAACTGTTTTTT.

The J gene is TRBJ1-6, the V gene TRBV28; D gene uncertain. Germline CDR1 MDHEN, CDR2 SYDVKM. With 3 bases removed from V and 8 bases from J, the gap between germline ends came to 11 bases. The CDR3 has 14 residues. The CDR3 nucleotides read TGTGCCAGCAGTTTGGGCCTTCCCGATTCACCCCTCCACTTT. This codes for CASSLGLPDSPLHF.

In its sample, this clone was seen a few times. J is TRBJ2-7 and V is TRBV18; D gene unclear. Germline V gives CDR1 KGHSH, CDR2 LQKENI. Trimming removed 6 bases at V and 5 bases at J, with 17 bases between. The CDR3 is 14 amino acids. In DNA, the CDR3 is TGTGCCAGCTCCCCCTCGGGTGGGGTCGACGAGCAGTACTTC. It specifies CASSPSGGVDEQYF.

The J gene is TRBJ2-1, the V gene TRBV7-9; TRBD1 is a possible D gene (5 bases). Deletions cut 5 bases from V and 10 bases from J, with 15 bases between. The germline V gene encodes CDR1 SEHNR and CDR2 FQNEAQ (reference sequence). CDR3 length equals 13 residues. CDR3 sequence (DNA): TGTGCCAGCAGCCAGGACAAGCTTGGAGAGCAGTTCTTC. As protein: CASSQDKLGEQFF.

V and J are TRBV6-5 and TRBJ2-1, with 9 bases identical to TRBD2. The length of the CDR3 is 15 residues. From germline, CDR1 is MNHEY and CDR2 SVGAGI. V trimming: 6 bases; J trimming: 3 bases; junction bases outside the gene matches: 6. The CDR3 sequence: CASRTGTSNYNEQFF. In DNA, the CDR3 is TGTGCCAGCAGAACCGGGACTAGCAACTACAATGAGCAGTTCTTC.

The chain couples TRBV20-1 to TRBJ1-4; 9 positions match TRBD1. Unmatched junction bases numbered 7, after V lost 3 bases and J lost 8 bases. The CDR3 consists of 14 residues. Germline CDR1 is DFQATT and CDR2 is SNEGSKA (reference sequence). The CDR3 DNA is TGCAGTGCTAGTACAGGGGGCTTTGGAGAAAAACTGTTTTTT. Translation gives CSASTGGFGEKLFF.